This is a list of T cell receptor beta chains from one sample in a study of immune cell composition in non-small cell lung cancer. TCRdb's table, derived via immunoSEQ multiplex PCR, lists solely in-frame clones and lacks some. The profile shows approximately 15,000 clones, roughly 80% of them singletons. What was sequenced was lung tumor tissue. The receptors here all came from a human donor with non-small cell lung cancer. CDR3s include the opening cysteine and the closing phenylalanine or tryptophan. Fields, in order: V gene, J gene, CDR3 protein.

V gene: TRBV20-1
J gene: TRBJ2-1
CDR3 protein: CSADRGVEQFF

V gene: TRBV11-2
J gene: TRBJ2-5
CDR3 protein: CASSLQGGGQETQYF

V gene: TRBV4-1
J gene: TRBJ2-7
CDR3 protein: CASSQATDYEQYF

V gene: TRBV7-9
J gene: TRBJ2-5
CDR3 protein: CASSLNQETQYF

V gene: TRBV6-5
J gene: TRBJ2-7
CDR3 protein: CASSYPGQIYEQYF

V gene: TRBV2
J gene: TRBJ1-1
CDR3 protein: CASITRGARAFF

V gene: TRBV27
J gene: TRBJ1-6
CDR3 protein: CASNSRGASPLHF

V gene: TRBV28
J gene: TRBJ2-2
CDR3 protein: CASRRAGGYTGELFF

V gene: TRBV11-2
J gene: TRBJ1-1
CDR3 protein: CASSSGGGPNTEAFF

V gene: TRBV7-8
J gene: TRBJ2-2
CDR3 protein: CASSLQLVSGELFF

V gene: TRBV5-6
J gene: TRBJ2-5
CDR3 protein: CASSPIRRGETQYF

V gene: TRBV4-1
J gene: TRBJ2-3
CDR3 protein: CASSQEGKGASTDTQYF

V gene: TRBV6-5
J gene: TRBJ2-2
CDR3 protein: CASSYYAGGFTGELFF

V gene: TRBV11-3
J gene: TRBJ2-7
CDR3 protein: CASSLEEVGLHEQYF

V gene: TRBV9
J gene: TRBJ2-7
CDR3 protein: CASSVSSVTTDEQYF

V gene: TRBV7-8
J gene: TRBJ1-1
CDR3 protein: CASSLGHLVTEAFF

V gene: TRBV5-1
J gene: TRBJ2-1
CDR3 protein: CASSLELAGAGNEQFF

V gene: TRBV11-3
J gene: TRBJ2-5
CDR3 protein: CASSSGRRQETQYF

V gene: TRBV6-5
J gene: TRBJ1-1
CDR3 protein: CASSYSLGRDTEAFF

V gene: TRBV15
J gene: TRBJ2-1
CDR3 protein: CATSRDLPTSGSSYNEQFF

V gene: TRBV11-2
J gene: TRBJ2-7
CDR3 protein: CASSLDGGESIYEQYF

V gene: TRBV9
J gene: TRBJ2-3
CDR3 protein: CASSPPGLAGQDTQYF

V gene: TRBV5-1
J gene: TRBJ2-7
CDR3 protein: CASSLGGPYEQYF

V gene: TRBV11-2
J gene: TRBJ2-7
CDR3 protein: CASSTTGKYYEQYF

V gene: TRBV6-5
J gene: TRBJ2-3
CDR3 protein: CASSPLRSADTQYF

V gene: TRBV7-3
J gene: TRBJ2-3
CDR3 protein: CASSLRPTSGTDTQYF

V gene: TRBV4-3
J gene: TRBJ2-2
CDR3 protein: CASSLGLANTGELFF

V gene: TRBV5-1
J gene: TRBJ2-3
CDR3 protein: CASSHRPGTGFVDTQYF

V gene: TRBV28
J gene: TRBJ2-2
CDR3 protein: CASSLWSGGNTGELFF

V gene: TRBV11-3
J gene: TRBJ2-2
CDR3 protein: CASSLGTSSGELFF

V gene: TRBV5-6
J gene: TRBJ2-3
CDR3 protein: CASRSSGGATDTQYF

V gene: TRBV7-8
J gene: TRBJ1-1
CDR3 protein: CASSPIGAYEAFF

V gene: TRBV2
J gene: TRBJ1-2
CDR3 protein: CASSEAVNGYTF

V gene: TRBV5-4
J gene: TRBJ2-1
CDR3 protein: CASSRPGLAGGTEQFF

V gene: TRBV19
J gene: TRBJ1-4
CDR3 protein: CASSIQGAGEKLFF

V gene: TRBV30
J gene: TRBJ2-5
CDR3 protein: CAWSTTSPETQYF

V gene: TRBV4-1
J gene: TRBJ2-1
CDR3 protein: CASSQATSGRGYEQFF

V gene: TRBV5-6
J gene: TRBJ2-7
CDR3 protein: CASSPSGALPLYEQYF

V gene: TRBV5-1
J gene: TRBJ1-2
CDR3 protein: CASSLGREDYTF

V gene: TRBV19
J gene: TRBJ2-7
CDR3 protein: CASSIAGEGEQYF

V gene: TRBV19
J gene: TRBJ2-7
CDR3 protein: CASSRSILAGAIYEQYF

V gene: TRBV7-2
J gene: TRBJ2-7
CDR3 protein: CASSVGTSGEQYF

V gene: TRBV5-5
J gene: TRBJ1-2
CDR3 protein: CASSPLQGVINNYGYTF

V gene: TRBV18
J gene: TRBJ2-7
CDR3 protein: CASSPPESTYEQYF

V gene: TRBV15
J gene: TRBJ2-5
CDR3 protein: CATSPWEAGQETQYF

V gene: TRBV9
J gene: TRBJ2-3
CDR3 protein: CASSVATGGVNSTDTQYF

V gene: TRBV27
J gene: TRBJ2-7
CDR3 protein: CASGLASTYEQYF

V gene: TRBV6-4
J gene: TRBJ1-1
CDR3 protein: CASSDLGQNTEAFF

V gene: TRBV7-9
J gene: TRBJ2-2
CDR3 protein: CASSLGLAANTGELFF